This T cell receptor beta chain was documented in a study of blood T cell repertoires in COVID-19. Libraries were prepared by immunoSEQ multiplex PCR; TCRdb keeps only in-frame clonotypes and omits some of them. The sample shows about 170,000 clones, approximately 82% of them seen only once. This CDR3 spans 15 amino acids. From germline, CDR1 is KGHSH and CDR2 LQKENI. V shed 3 bases and J shed 8 bases, with 17 bases lying between them. The chain employs TRBV18 and TRBJ2-4, with D perhaps TRBD1 (6 bases). The receptor was derived from a woman in her thirties or forties with COVID-19, enrolled during active disease. The specimen sequenced was peripheral blood. In DNA, the CDR3 is TGTGCCAGCTCACCTACCTCGACAGGTACGGACATTCAGTACTTC. Translation gives CASSPTSTGTDIQYF.